Presented here are 24 T cell receptor beta chains from one specimen sequenced in a study of identical twins. From the 5' RACE reads, TCRdb called clonotypes with MiXCR, one entry per CDR3 protein. The table includes 18,000 or so distinct CDR3 sequences, approximately 71% detected once. The sample taken for sequencing was memory (CD45RO+) T cells sorted from blood. The receptors derive from a woman in her late teens or twenties in good health. This table probably holds off-target reads from a library built for another chain.

The CDR3 DNA sequence: TGCAGTGCCCGCGGGACTAGCTCCTACGAGCAGTACTTC. It is translated as CSARGTSSYEQYF. The chain carries TRBV20-1 and TRBJ2-7; 8 bases agree with TRBD2. The CDR3 extends over 13 amino acids. Trimming took 6 bases from V and 0 from J; bases not matched to a gene: 4. Germline V gene data show CDR1 as DFQATT and CDR2 as SNEGSKA (reference sequence).

Written as DNA, the CDR3 is TGTGCCAGCAGTAGCCCGGGACCGCCGTTAGGCTACACCTTC. It yields the protein CASSSPGPPLGYTF. This sequence joins TRBV28 and TRBJ1-2; D perhaps matches TRBD1 (5 bases). Trimming cost V 5 bases and J 8 bases, with 18 bases left between them. Germline CDR1 is MDHEN and CDR2 is SYDVKM. This CDR3 is 14 amino acids long.

The rearrangement joins TRBV11-1 to TRBJ2-2; TRBD2 agrees at 7 bases. This CDR3 region has 14 residues. Trimming took 5 bases from V and 7 from J; bases not matched to a gene: 7. Germline V lookup: CDR1 SGHAT, CDR2 FQDESV (reference sequence). The CDR3 here is CASSLGLDGGELFF. The CDR3 DNA sequence: TGTGCCAGCAGCCTAGGACTAGATGGCGGGGAGCTGTTTTTT.

The chain links TRBV12-3 or TRBV12-4 to TRBJ2-7; TRBD2 aligns across 13 bases. The CDR3 covers 14 residues. The V segment lost 6 bases and the J segment 4 bases; nucleotides outside the gene matches: 3. The chain's CDR3 is CASRLAGGRYEQYF. Here the CDR3 DNA reads TGTGCCAGCAGACTAGCGGGAGGGAGGTACGAGCAGTACTTC.

The chain carries TRBV7-6 and TRBJ1-3; no definite D call. Trimming took off 4 bases at V and 7 bases at J, with 17 bases between the two ends. This CDR3 comprises 15 residues. In germline, CDR1 is SGHVS, CDR2 FNYEAQ. This chain's CDR3 is CASSSPGSPGNTIYF. CDR3 in DNA: TGTGCCAGCAGCTCCCCCGGGAGCCCGGGGAACACCATATATTTT. Based on the CDR3 plus reference TRBV7-6 and TRBJ1-3, the full variable domain is GAGVSQSPRYKVTKRGQDVALRCDPISGHVSLYWYRQALGQGPEFLTYFNYEAQQDKSGLPNDRFSAERPEGSISTLTIQRTEQRDSAMYRCASSSPGSPGNTIYFGEGSWLTVV.

The chain has TRBV18 and TRBJ2-7, with 7 bases that match TRBD1. Looked up from germline, CDR1 is KGHSH and CDR2 is LQKENI. CDR3 length: 15 residues. The J segment lost 5 bases and the V segment lost 5 bases, leaving 12 bases of the junction unmatched. The CDR3 DNA reads as TGTGCCAGCTCAGATCTTACCGGGACAGTGAACGAGCAGTACTTC. Its protein product is CASSDLTGTVNEQYF.

This clonotype was observed a few times. This chain uses TRBV20-1 with TRBJ2-3; TRBD2 agrees at 7 bases. Germline V gives CDR1 DFQATT, CDR2 SNEGSKA (reference sequence). V trimming: 6 bases; J trimming: 2 bases; junction bases outside the gene matches: 8. This CDR3 contains 14 residues. The CDR3 is CSAPGSGNTDTQYF. The CDR3 nucleotides are TGCAGTGCCCCCGGCAGCGGGAACACAGATACGCAGTATTTT.

The chain has TRBV29-1 and TRBJ2-1, with D possibly matching TRBD1 (6 bases). Germline-derived CDR1 and CDR2 are SQVTM and ANQGSEA. There are 14 residues in the CDR3. V shed 7 bases and J shed 1 base, with 14 bases lying between them. This CDR3 reads CSARWGQSYNEQFF. The CDR3 region has the DNA TGCAGCGCTCGGTGGGGGCAGTCCTACAATGAGCAGTTCTTC.

V and J are TRBV29-1 and TRBJ1-1; 7 bases agree with TRBD1. J gave up 7 bases and V 1 base, and 6 bases lay outside the gene matches. Per the germline V gene, CDR1 is SQVTM and CDR2 is ANQGSEA. The CDR3 loop spans 13 amino acids. CDR3 amino acids: CSVEGQGGVEAFF. CDR3 DNA: TGCAGCGTTGAAGGACAGGGAGGGGTTGAAGCTTTCTTT.

This sequence joins TRBV7-2 and TRBJ2-1; maybe TRBD2 (6 bases). V lost 5 bases to trimming and J lost 8 bases, with 19 bases between them. CDR1 and CDR2 from the germline V gene are SGHTA and FQGNSA. The CDR3 has 15 amino acids. In nucleotides, the CDR3 is TGTGCCAGCAGCCTCTCAGGGCTAGGAGGGGATGAGCAGTTCTTC. The encoded protein is CASSLSGLGGDEQFF.

The gene calls are TRBV28 and TRBJ2-5, with D perhaps assigned TRBD1 or TRBD2 (5 bases each). With 4 bases removed from V and 4 bases from J, the gap between germline ends came to 19 bases. CDR1 and CDR2 (germline): MDHEN, SYDVKM. This CDR3 contains 16 residues. This CDR3 is CASSSPKDVRGETQYF. In DNA, the CDR3 is TGTGCCAGCAGTTCACCCAAGGACGTGAGGGGAGAGACCCAGTACTTC.

This chain joins TRBV6-2 or TRBV6-3 and TRBJ2-3; D unresolved. Trimming pared 6 bases from V and 6 bases from J, leaving 10 bases between. Germline V gene sequence: CDR1 MNHEY, CDR2 SVGEGT. This CDR3 is 12 amino acids long. CDR3 residues: CASSPMVDTQYF. The CDR3 DNA follows: TGTGCCAGCAGCCCCATGGTTGATACGCAGTATTTT.

The chain has TRBV12-3 or TRBV12-4 and TRBJ2-7; D is unresolved. V was cut by 4 bases and J by 6 bases, with 10 bases left in between. There are 12 residues in the CDR3. CDR3 DNA sequence: TGTGCCAGCAGTTCCTACTCCGGCGAGCAGTACTTC. The encoded protein is CASSSYSGEQYF.

The chain combines TRBV13 with TRBJ2-3, with a weak D call TRBD1 (6 bases). With 7 bases removed from V and 5 bases from J, the gap between germline ends came to 22 bases. The CDR3 totals 16 residues. Per germline, CDR1 PRHDT and CDR2 FYEKMQ (reference sequence). In DNA form, the CDR3 reads TGTGCCAGCACCCCCCAACAGGGTAGGAAAAGAGATACGCAGTATTTT. Its translation: CASTPQQGRKRDTQYF.

This chain uses TRBV11-1 with TRBJ1-1, with 7 bases that match TRBD1. V trimming: 7 bases; J trimming: 0 bases; junction bases outside the gene matches: 14. The CDR3 sequence is 17 residues long. In germline, CDR1 is SGHAT, CDR2 FQDESV (reference sequence). The CDR3 loop reads CASTIQPGQPMNTEAFF. Here the CDR3 DNA reads TGTGCCAGCACCATACAGCCGGGACAGCCCATGAACACTGAAGCTTTCTTT.

Of note for this clonotype: Germline is not matched at one junction end, which may reflect a read error. The genes are TRBV29-1 and TRBJ2-7, with 9 bases identical to TRBD2. CDR3 length: 12 amino acids. Germline V gene lookup returns CDR1 SQVTM and CDR2 ANQGSEA. The CDR3 DNA reads as TGCACCGTTGTTGCGGGAGGGAATGAGCAGTACTTC. It specifies CTVVAGGNEQYF.

Only a few counts were recorded for this clonotype. The chain combines TRBV9 with TRBJ2-3; D possibly matches TRBD1 or TRBD2 (6 bases each). The ends were cut back, 4 bases at V and 2 bases at J, with 20 bases in the middle. The germline CDR1 and CDR2 sequences are SGDLS and YYNGEE. The CDR3 sequence is 17 residues long. CDR3 residues: CASSPRRGDGYTDTQYF. The CDR3 DNA reads as TGTGCCAGCAGCCCCCGGAGGGGGGATGGATACACAGATACGCAGTATTTT.

This clonotype has a single count. The chain's CDR3 is CASSPRTGRAQYF. The CDR3 DNA follows: TGCGCCAGCAGCCCTAGGACAGGGCGCGCGCAGTACTTC. This sequence joins TRBV4-3 and TRBJ2-7; 8 bases align to TRBD1. Losses at the gene ends were 4 bases for V and 9 bases for J; bases not matched to a gene: 8. CDR3 length: 13 residues. CDR1 and CDR2 from the germline V gene are LGHNA and YSLEER.

The chain recombines TRBV5-1 with TRBJ2-1, with D unresolved. CDR3 size: 14 residues. Germline V CDR1 and CDR2: SGHRS, YFSETQ. The germline V and J ends were trimmed by 4 bases and 0 bases, with 8 bases remaining between them. Here the CDR3 DNA reads TGCGCCAGCAGCACCGATAGCTCCTACAATGAGCAGTTCTTC. Amino acids: CASSTDSSYNEQFF.

The chain links TRBV24-1 to TRBJ2-3; 7 bases match TRBD2. V was clipped by 3 bases and J by 5 bases; unmatched bases: 10. Germline CDR1 and CDR2: KGHDR and SFDVKD. The CDR3 consists of 16 residues. CDR3 nucleotide sequence: TGTGCCACCAGTGATCCGCAGGCGGGAGCGGTAGATACGCAGTATTTT. Its translation is CATSDPQAGAVDTQYF.

This chain links TRBV19 with TRBJ1-1; possible D gene TRBD1, 6 bases. V was clipped by 8 bases and J by 0 bases, with 19 bases between them. CDR3 length: 16 residues. The germline V gene encodes CDR1 LNHDA and CDR2 SQIVND (reference sequence). CDR3 nucleotide sequence: TGTGCCAGTGGATACAGGGAAGGGGGAATGAACACTGAAGCTTTCTTT. Encoded protein: CASGYREGGMNTEAFF.

This clonotype was seen a few times. V usage is TRBV7-2 and J usage is TRBJ2-4, with a weak D call TRBD2 (7 bases). Germline assignment: CDR1 SGHTA and CDR2 FQGNSA. There are 16 residues in the CDR3. Deletions cut 5 bases from V and 6 bases from J, with 20 bases between. The CDR3 protein is CASSTGISGPSNIQYF. CDR3 nucleotides: TGTGCCAGCAGCACAGGGATTAGCGGGCCATCAAACATTCAGTACTTC.

J is TRBJ2-1 and V is TRBV21-1. TRBV21-1 is annotated as a pseudogene. This CDR3 has 13 residues. CDR3 DNA: TGTGCCAGCAGGGGTTTTTGGTACAATGAGCAGTTCTTC. Protein sequence: CASRGFWYNEQFF.

The rearrangement joins TRBV7-2 to TRBJ2-5; D may be TRBD2 (5 bases). V lost 4 bases and J lost 2, with 11 bases in between. There are 14 residues in the CDR3. CDR1 is SGHTA, CDR2 FQGNSA, per germline. CDR3 DNA sequence: TGTGCCAGCAGCTCCTCTGGACTGCAAGAGACCCAGTACTTC. The encoded protein is CASSSSGLQETQYF.